Listed here are 11 T cell receptor beta chains from one sample, sequenced in a study of T cell responses to AZD1222 COVID-19 vaccine. Method: immunoSEQ multiplex PCR; TCRdb's copy keeps in-frame clones and lacks some. The table shows approximately 150,000 clones, with more than 70% occurring only once. The material was peripheral blood, obtained 28 days after the second AZD1222 dose. Receptors originate from an adult who received the AZD1222 COVID-19 vaccine.

This clone was found once. The rearrangement uses TRBV23-1 and TRBJ2-1; D unresolved. TRBV23-1 is recorded as an ORF, its role being uncertain. The CDR3 contains 15 residues. Trimming shortened V by 0 bases and J by 2 bases, and 8 bases separated the two germline ends. CDR3 sequence: CASSQSGKPYNEQFF. CDR3 coding DNA: TGCGCCAGCAGTCAATCAGGGAAGCCCTACAATGAGCAGTTCTTC.

The CDR3 coding sequence is TGCGCCAGCAGCTTGGACACAACCGCCGGTCAGCCCCAGCATTTT. This sequence encodes CASSLDTTAGQPQHF. This chain links TRBV5-1 with TRBJ1-5, with unresolved D. CDR3 length equals 15 residues. Deletions cut 0 bases from V and 6 bases from J, with 13 bases between. Germline assignment: CDR1 SGHRS and CDR2 YFSETQ.

This clone was observed a single time. This chain links TRBV12-3 or TRBV12-4 with TRBJ2-5, with D uncertain. CDR3 length: 11 residues. The V end lost 5 bases, the J end lost 2 bases, and 3 bases lay between the germline ends. The CDR3 spells CASSPQETQYF. The CDR3 bases are TGTGCCAGCAGTCCTCAAGAGACCCAGTACTTC.

The chain carries TRBV6-5 and TRBJ1-3; maybe TRBD1 (5 bases). The V and J ends lost 0 bases and 0 bases respectively, with 9 bases between them. Germline V gives CDR1 MNHEY, CDR2 SVGAGI. This CDR3 contains 16 residues. The chain's CDR3 is CASSYSGATSGNTIYF. The CDR3 coding sequence is TGTGCCAGCAGTTACTCAGGGGCCACCTCTGGAAACACCATATATTTT.

This clone has a handful of counts. V gene TRBV29-1 combines with J gene TRBJ2-5; 8 nucleotides align to TRBD2. The CDR3 is 12 amino acids. The germline V gene has CDR1 SQVTM and CDR2 ANQGSEA. With 7 bases clipped from V and 5 bases from J, the junction kept 6 bases outside the gene matches. The CDR3 DNA follows: TGCAGCGCTAGCGGGCTGGGGGAGACCCAGTACTTC. Translating gives CSASGLGETQYF.

The V call is TRBV16, the J call TRBJ2-3, with D maybe TRBD1 (6 bases). This CDR3 is 15 amino acids long. Trimming stripped 0 bases from V and 4 bases from J, with 11 bases between. The germline V gene encodes CDR1 KGHSY and CDR2 FQNENV. The CDR3 coding sequence is TGTGCCAGCAGCCAATCTCGGGGACAATCAGATACGCAGTATTTT. It translates to CASSQSRGQSDTQYF.

CDR3 DNA sequence: TGTGCCAGCAGTAGAAGTTGGACTAGGGAAAATGGCTACACCTTC. Encoded protein: CASSRSWTRENGYTF. The genes are TRBV6-5 and TRBJ1-2, with D hard to call. The CDR3 extends over 15 amino acids. Germline assignment: CDR1 MNHEY and CDR2 SVGAGI. V was clipped by 5 bases and J by 6 bases, with 19 bases between them.

This chain connects TRBV6-5 to TRBJ1-5; 12 bases fit TRBD1. The V and J ends lost 4 bases and 7 bases, in that order; junction bases with no gene match: 8. The germline V gene has CDR1 MNHEY and CDR2 SVGAGI. The CDR3 length is 16 residues. CDR3 coding DNA: TGTGCCAGCAGTTTACTAGGGACAGGGGGCGGCCAGCCCCAGCATTTT. This gives the protein CASSLLGTGGGQPQHF.

The chain employs TRBV27 and TRBJ2-7; the D gene is possibly TRBD1 (6 bases). The CDR3 covers 15 residues. Trimming shortened V by 5 bases and J by 3 bases, and 17 bases separated the two germline ends. Germline V CDR1 and CDR2: MNHEY, SMNVEV (reference sequence). The CDR3 spells CASSKGHPSLYEQYF. Here the CDR3 DNA reads TGTGCCAGCAGTAAGGGACATCCTTCCCTCTACGAGCAGTACTTC.

The rearrangement links TRBV3-1 (or the pseudogene TRBV3-2) to TRBJ2-3; D call uncertain. The CDR3 consists of 15 residues. Germline V gene lookup returns CDR1 LGHDT and CDR2 YNNKEL (reference sequence). V was clipped by 0 bases and J by 0 bases, with 7 bases between them. The CDR3 sequence is CASSQDTVSTDTQYF. The CDR3, as DNA: TGTGCCAGCAGCCAAGACACCGTAAGCACAGATACGCAGTATTTT.

DNA of the CDR3: TGTGCCAGCAAGACAGGGTCAACTAATGAAAAACTGTTTTTT. Translated: CASKTGSTNEKLFF. The gene calls are TRBV6-5 and TRBJ1-4; TRBD1 matches 7 bases. Looked up from germline, CDR1 is MNHEY and CDR2 is SVGAGI. With V trimmed by 7 bases and J by 0 bases, 2 bases remained unmatched. This CDR3 spans 14 amino acids.